This entry concerns a single T cell receptor beta chain. Its antigen is not known. CDR1 LNHDA and CDR2 SQIVND come from the germline V gene (reference sequence). The junction had 7 bases not matched to a gene; V was cut back by 6 bases and J by 3 bases. This CDR3 has 17 amino acids. Clones were sequenced by immunoSEQ multiplex PCR, and TCRdb holds only the in-frame ones, with some missing. The table has around 150,000 clones, about 90% seen once. These data are taken from a study of T cell responses to AZD1222 COVID-19 vaccine. Study-level findings and limits: Recipients of AZD1222 seropositive at baseline numbered only 5 or 6. Clonal diversity may have been underestimated, and the donors were mostly white British, with more females than males.

The V call is TRBV19, the J call TRBJ1-6, with 11 bases lining up with TRBD1. Sequencing used peripheral blood, obtained 28 days after the second dose of the MenACWY control vaccine. This clonotype was sampled from an adult who received the MenACWY meningococcal vaccine as a control. The CDR3 DNA reads as TGTGCCAGTAGCGCCCGGACAGGGGGCGACTATAATTCACCCCTCCACTTT. Translation: CASSARTGGDYNSPLHF.